A single sample gave rise to the 18 T cell receptor beta chains below, sequenced in a study of shared clonotypes between healthy human individuals. Measured with immunoSEQ multiplex PCR; TCRdb has only the in-frame clones, and not every one. This table has about a million clones, about 72% appearing once. The sample consisted of memory CD4+ T cells from PBMCs. Subset given: CD45RA-negative fraction. The receptors shown here come from a man aged 18 to 30 in good health. Some clones in this sample may be carry-over from other donors' samples.

This clone was seen a few times. The rearrangement joins TRBV5-4 to TRBJ1-3; tentative D call: TRBD1 (6 bases). The CDR3 is 16 residues long. Deletions cut 3 bases from V and 4 bases from J, with 17 bases between. CDR1 is SGHNT, CDR2 YYREEE, per germline (reference sequence). CDR3 region: CASSSAGASHGNTIYF. In DNA, the CDR3 is TGTGCCAGCAGCTCCGCGGGGGCATCACACGGAAACACCATATATTTT.

The chain is built from TRBV28 and TRBJ1-1, with D possibly TRBD1 on 6 matching bases. Germline V CDR1 and CDR2: MDHEN, SYDVKM. With 5 bases removed from V and 6 bases from J, the gap between germline ends came to 16 bases. The CDR3 is 14 amino acids. Here the CDR3 DNA reads TGTGCCAGCAGTACGCCCTCGGGGGGCGCTGAAGCTTTCTTT. It is translated as CASSTPSGGAEAFF.

The chain employs TRBV4-1 and TRBJ2-1, with a possible D match to TRBD2 (6 bases). Germline CDR1 MGHRA, CDR2 YSYEKL. With 4 bases removed from V and 0 bases from J, the gap between germline ends came to 10 bases. The CDR3 consists of 15 residues. CDR3 sequence: CASSPLAPSYNEQFF. The CDR3 nucleotides read TGCGCCAGCAGCCCCCTAGCGCCCTCCTACAATGAGCAGTTCTTC.

The rearrangement links TRBV11-2 to TRBJ1-2; D is uncertain. This CDR3 comprises 15 residues. CDR1 SGHAT and CDR2 FQNNGV come from the germline V gene. Trimming shortened V by 3 bases and J by 0 bases, and 11 bases separated the two germline ends. CDR3 sequence reads: CASSFAGRPNYGYTF. The CDR3 DNA reads as TGTGCCAGCAGCTTTGCGGGCAGACCTAACTATGGCTACACCTTC.

The chain joins TRBV18 to TRBJ2-5; no reliable D call. The CDR3 is 13 residues long. V lost 4 bases, J lost 2 bases, and 8 bases lay in between. Germline-derived CDR1 and CDR2 are KGHSH and LQKENI. For the CDR3, the DNA is TGTGCCAGCTCACAAATAGCTCAAGAGACCCAGTACTTC. Its protein is CASSQIAQETQYF.

This rearrangement joins TRBV4-1 to TRBJ2-3; 10 bases fit TRBD2. Looked up from germline, CDR1 is MGHRA and CDR2 is YSYEKL. The CDR3 is 15 residues long. V shed 0 bases, J shed 5 bases, and the junction held 2 bases outside the gene matches. The CDR3 sequence is CASSQESGRVDTQYF. The CDR3 nucleotides read TGCGCCAGCAGCCAAGAGAGCGGGAGGGTAGATACGCAGTATTTT.

This clone was detected a few times. The rearrangement joins TRBV10-3 to TRBJ1-3; maybe TRBD1 (6 bases). V was cut by 2 bases and J by 11 bases, with 16 bases left in between. The V gene's germline CDR1 is ENHRY and CDR2 SYGVKD. CDR3 size: 14 residues. The chain's CDR3 is CAISEGQPGRAIYF. The CDR3 DNA reads TGTGCCATCAGTGAGGGACAGCCGGGAAGGGCCATATATTTT.

The V gene is TRBV29-1, the J gene TRBJ1-4; the D is unclear. The CDR3 has 10 residues. Germline assignment: CDR1 SQVTM and CDR2 ANQGSEA. Trimming removed 7 bases from V and 7 bases from J, with 7 bases in between. The CDR3 here is CSAETEKLFF. The CDR3 DNA sequence: TGCAGCGCAGAGACTGAAAAACTGTTTTTT.

This clone was recorded once. CDR3 nucleotide sequence: TGTGCCAGTAGTGCGGCCTCTTTCCCCAACCTCCAGCATTTT. This sequence encodes CASSAASFPNLQHF. This sequence joins TRBV19 and TRBJ1-5; the D is unclear. V was shortened by 5 bases and J by 12 bases, with 20 bases between the two germline ends. Germline CDR1 and CDR2: LNHDA and SQIVND (reference sequence). This CDR3 region has 14 residues.

This clone appeared a few times. The chain links TRBV5-3 to TRBJ2-7, with 10 bases lining up with TRBD1. TRBV5-3 is designated an ORF whose function remains uncertain. With V trimmed by 3 bases and J by 7 bases, 7 bases remained unmatched. CDR3 length: 14 residues. DNA for the CDR3: TGTGCCAGAAGCTCGCGACAGGGGGCGAATGAGCAGTACTTC. Translated, it gives CARSSRQGANEQYF.

The chain uses TRBV6-5 and TRBJ2-2; a possible D gene is TRBD1 (5 bases). The V and J ends lost 4 bases and 2 bases respectively, with 11 bases between them. Germline loops: CDR1 MNHEY, CDR2 SVGAGI. The CDR3 is 15 residues long. CDR3 amino acids: CASSSVTVNTGELFF. The CDR3 region has the DNA TGTGCCAGCAGTTCCGTGACAGTTAACACCGGGGAGCTGTTTTTT.

The chain joins TRBV7-9 to TRBJ2-1; 14 nucleotides align to TRBD2. Germline trimming cut 5 bases from V and 3 bases from J; bases unmatched to any gene: 6. Germline V CDR1 and CDR2: SEHNR, FQNEAQ (reference sequence). The CDR3 runs 17 residues. CDR3 coding DNA: TGTGCCAGCAGCCGAGGGACTAGCGGGGGTAGCTACAATGAGCAGTTCTTC. It codes for CASSRGTSGGSYNEQFF.

The sample holds a few counts of this clone. V gene TRBV7-2 combines with J gene TRBJ2-5, with 10 nucleotides matching TRBD2. CDR1 and CDR2 (germline): SGHTA, FQGNSA. V was clipped by 5 bases and J by 0 bases; unmatched bases: 3. CDR3 length: 15 amino acids. CDR3 amino acids: CASSPLAGDQETQYF. CDR3 DNA: TGTGCCAGCAGCCCCCTAGCGGGAGACCAAGAGACCCAGTACTTC.

The chain uses TRBV2 and TRBJ2-2; D is unclear. Germline lookup yields CDR1 SNHLY and CDR2 FYNNEI. The ends were cut back, 4 bases at V and 1 base at J, with 1 base in the middle. CDR3 length: 12 amino acids. CDR3 sequence: CASSVNTGELFF. As DNA, the CDR3 is TGTGCCAGCAGTGTGAACACCGGGGAGCTGTTTTTT. The full variable domain, in which reference TRBV2 and TRBJ2-2 provide the parts outside the CDR3, is EPEVTQTPSHQVTQMGQEVILRCVPISNHLYFYWYRQILGQKVEFLVSFYNNEISEKSEIFDDQFSVERPDGSNFTLKIRSTKLEDSAMYFCASSVNTGELFFGEGSRLTVL.

The V call is TRBV6-4, the J call TRBJ2-1, with 11 bases that match TRBD2. CDR1 and CDR2 (germline): MRHNA, SNTAGT. This CDR3 region has 15 residues. Trimming removed 6 bases from V and 7 bases from J; junction bases left unmatched: 8. The CDR3 loop reads CASSPTSGSLNEQFF. Written as DNA, the CDR3 is TGTGCCAGCAGCCCAACTAGCGGGAGTCTAAATGAGCAGTTCTTC.

V gene TRBV5-1 combines with J gene TRBJ1-4; a possible D gene is TRBD1 (6 bases). Trimming cost V 0 bases and J 8 bases, with 20 bases left between them. This CDR3 is 17 amino acids long. The germline gives CDR1 SGHRS, CDR2 YFSETQ. CDR3 sequence (DNA): TGCGCCAGCAGCTTGGAAGGTTGGGGGCGAGTTTGGGAAAAACTGTTTTTT. Translation gives CASSLEGWGRVWEKLFF.

The chain joins TRBV29-1 to TRBJ2-1; D tentatively reads TRBD1 or TRBD2 (6 bases each). Germline V gene sequence: CDR1 SQVTM, CDR2 ANQGSEA. The CDR3 is 14 residues long. The V gene lost 2 bases and the J gene lost 6 bases, with 14 bases spanning the gap. This CDR3 reads CSVERIGGSNEQFF. In DNA form, the CDR3 reads TGCAGCGTTGAAAGGATCGGGGGCAGCAATGAGCAGTTCTTC.

The chain employs TRBV11-2 and TRBJ2-6; no clear D. The germline gives CDR1 SGHAT, CDR2 FQNNGV. V was pared by 5 bases and J by 4 bases, with 9 bases between. The CDR3 is 14 residues long. This CDR3 is CASSPVTGANVLTF. The CDR3 region has the DNA TGTGCCAGCAGCCCCGTCACCGGGGCCAACGTCCTGACTTTC.